This T cell receptor beta chain stems from a study of T cells after yellow fever vaccination. Study overall: Preparation of fractions with low cell numbers was performed using SMART-Seq v4 Ultra Low Input. Study-wide points: Compared with primary, the secondary response was weaker and peaked at day 5, not 15. Among primary-vaccination clones, most reappeared after the booster, at 95% to 96% for CD4 and around 91% for CD8.

Trimming shortened V by 5 bases and J by 3 bases, and 17 bases separated the two germline ends. This CDR3 is built from 14 residues. CDR1 and CDR2 (germline): DFQATT, SNEGSKA (reference sequence). 5'RACE template switching added a universal primer site and UMIs to TCR cDNA. One entry per CDR3 protein results from TCRdb running MiXCR on the 5' RACE reads. The sample lists about 360,000 distinct CDR3 sequences, 6.2% occurring once. This clonotype occurred a few times. The antigen remains undetermined. The sequenced sample was PBMCs, obtained 5 days after the yellow fever booster vaccination. The rearrangement joins TRBV20-1 to TRBJ2-7; tentative D call: TRBD2 (6 bases). The sequence was collected from a man aged 25 to 40 who received the YFV17D yellow fever vaccine. Here the CDR3 reads CSALTPGAGYEQYF. CDR3 DNA sequence: TGCAGTGCTCTCACCCCGGGAGCGGGCTACGAGCAGTACTTC.